These T cell receptor beta chains were read from a single sample in a study of OX40 agonist ivuxolimab in advanced cancers. TCRdb keeps only in-frame clones here, not all; method: immunoSEQ multiplex PCR. The table lists tens of thousands of clones, about four fifths of them singletons. The specimen comprised CD4+ or CD8+ T cells sorted from blood, sampled in a trial of the OX40 agonist ivuxolimab. The origin of the receptors is an adult with an advanced solid tumor such as melanoma, head and neck, liver or kidney cancer. The CDR3 runs from the conserved cysteine through the conserved F or W. D genes are given only for firm matches. Part of the rows lack a size; the others show once, few, many or a class for expanded clones.

J gene: TRBJ2-5
V gene: TRBV7-6
D gene: TRBD1
clone size: NA
CDR3 protein: CASSSPGQGQETQYF
CDR3 DNA: TGTGCCAGCAGCTCTCCGGGACAGGGCCAAGAGACCCAGTACTTC

J gene: TRBJ1-4
V gene: TRBV5-1
D gene: NA
clone size: few
CDR3 protein: CASSTMGQGTEKLFF
CDR3 DNA: TGCGCCAGCAGCACCATGGGGCAGGGTACTGAAAAACTGTTTTTT

J gene: TRBJ1-4
V gene: TRBV29-1
D gene: TRBD1
clone size: NA
CDR3 protein: CSLRTGEKLFF
CDR3 DNA: TGCAGCCTTCGGACAGGGGAAAAACTGTTTTTT

J gene: TRBJ1-2
V gene: TRBV5-4
D gene: NA
clone size: NA
CDR3 protein: CASSMALNYGYTF
CDR3 DNA: TGTGCCAGCAGCATGGCCCTCAACTATGGCTACACCTTC

J gene: TRBJ1-6
V gene: TRBV6-6
D gene: NA
clone size: NA
CDR3 protein: CASSYSGSNSPLHF
CDR3 DNA: TGTGCCAGCAGTTACTCGGGCAGTAATTCACCCCTCCACTTT

J gene: TRBJ1-1
V gene: TRBV5-4
D gene: TRBD1
clone size: NA
CDR3 protein: CASSFEGARTEAFF
CDR3 DNA: TGTGCCAGCAGCTTTGAGGGGGCGAGGACTGAAGCTTTCTTT

J gene: TRBJ2-3
V gene: TRBV6-1
D gene: NA
clone size: NA
CDR3 protein: CASSEGGGTQYF
CDR3 DNA: TGTGCCAGCAGTGAAGGGGGAGGTACGCAGTATTTT

J gene: TRBJ1-2
V gene: TRBV4-2
D gene: NA
clone size: NA
CDR3 protein: CASSQDGGGLGYTF
CDR3 DNA: TGTGCCAGCAGCCAAGACGGGGGGGGGCTTGGCTACACCTTC

J gene: TRBJ1-1
V gene: TRBV5-8
D gene: TRBD1
clone size: NA
CDR3 protein: CASSGGTGRGNTEAFF
CDR3 DNA: TGTGCCAGCAGCGGAGGGACAGGGCGGGGGAACACTGAAGCTTTCTTT

J gene: TRBJ2-7
V gene: TRBV4-1
D gene: NA
clone size: NA
CDR3 protein: CASSHPARTATYEQYF
CDR3 DNA: TGCGCCAGCAGCCACCCAGCCCGGACGGCCACCTACGAGCAGTACTTC

J gene: TRBJ1-2
V gene: TRBV19
D gene: NA
clone size: NA
CDR3 protein: CASSPIGSTNYGYTF
CDR3 DNA: TGTGCCAGTAGTCCTATCGGATCTACTAACTATGGCTACACCTTC

J gene: TRBJ1-1
V gene: TRBV19
D gene: NA
clone size: NA
CDR3 protein: CASSTHDVRTEAFF
CDR3 DNA: TGTGCCAGTAGTACCCACGACGTCCGCACTGAAGCTTTCTTT

J gene: TRBJ1-5
V gene: TRBV10-2
D gene: NA
clone size: NA
CDR3 protein: CASSETLNQPQHF
CDR3 DNA: TGCGCCAGCAGTGAGACTTTAAATCAGCCCCAGCATTTT

J gene: TRBJ2-7
V gene: TRBV27
D gene: NA
clone size: NA
CDR3 protein: CASTSRGLSYEQYF
CDR3 DNA: TGTGCCAGCACCTCACGGGGACTCTCCTACGAGCAGTACTTC

J gene: TRBJ2-5
V gene: TRBV7-9
D gene: TRBD2
clone size: once
CDR3 protein: CASSLAQRGGLQETQYF
CDR3 DNA: TGTGCCAGCAGTTTAGCCCAGCGGGGGGGCCTCCAAGAGACCCAGTACTTC

J gene: TRBJ1-1
V gene: TRBV20-1
D gene: NA
clone size: NA
CDR3 protein: CSAIGSQGAF
CDR3 DNA: TGCAGTGCTATCGGGTCTCAGGGAGCCTTT

J gene: TRBJ2-7
V gene: TRBV14
D gene: NA
clone size: NA
CDR3 protein: CASSQAGGAFQYEQYF
CDR3 DNA: TGTGCCAGCAGCCAAGCGGGGGGCGCTTTTCAATACGAGCAGTACTTC

J gene: TRBJ2-6
V gene: TRBV5-1
D gene: NA
clone size: NA
CDR3 protein: CASSPYTGLLSGANVLTF
CDR3 DNA: TGCGCCAGCAGCCCTTACACGGGACTCCTCTCTGGGGCCAACGTCCTGACTTTC

J gene: TRBJ2-7
V gene: TRBV6-5
D gene: TRBD2
clone size: NA
CDR3 protein: CASSYLAGGYEQYF
CDR3 DNA: TGTGCCAGCAGTTATCTTGCGGGGGGCTACGAGCAGTACTTC

J gene: TRBJ2-1
V gene: TRBV28
D gene: NA
clone size: NA
CDR3 protein: CASSFWVGNEQFF
CDR3 DNA: TGTGCCAGCAGTTTTTGGGTTGGTAATGAGCAGTTCTTC

J gene: TRBJ2-1
V gene: TRBV5-1
D gene: TRBD1
clone size: NA
CDR3 protein: CASSPGQGYRDEQFF
CDR3 DNA: TGCGCCAGCAGCCCGGGACAGGGATATCGGGATGAGCAGTTCTTC

J gene: TRBJ2-7
V gene: TRBV5-4
D gene: NA
clone size: NA
CDR3 protein: CASSLIGQSSYEQYF
CDR3 DNA: TGTGCCAGCAGCTTGATAGGACAGTCCTCCTACGAGCAGTACTTC

J gene: TRBJ1-6
V gene: TRBV28
D gene: NA
clone size: few
CDR3 protein: CASATGKNSPLHF
CDR3 DNA: TGTGCCTCGGCGACAGGCAAAAATTCACCCCTCCACTTT

J gene: TRBJ2-3
V gene: TRBV5-5
D gene: NA
clone size: NA
CDR3 protein: CASRPSTDTQYF
CDR3 DNA: TGTGCCAGCAGACCTAGCACAGATACGCAGTATTTT

J gene: TRBJ2-7
V gene: TRBV6-5
D gene: NA
clone size: NA
CDR3 protein: CASSYLSEQYF
CDR3 DNA: TGTGCCAGCAGTTACTTATCCGAGCAGTACTTC

J gene: TRBJ2-7
V gene: TRBV6-5
D gene: TRBD1
clone size: NA
CDR3 protein: CASSYLTGDDEQYF
CDR3 DNA: TGTGCCAGCAGTTACCTAACAGGGGACGACGAGCAGTACTTC

J gene: TRBJ2-2
V gene: TRBV5-1
D gene: NA
clone size: once
CDR3 protein: CASSQRNRSTGELFF
CDR3 DNA: TGCGCCAGCAGCCAAAGGAACAGGTCCACCGGGGAGCTGTTTTTT

J gene: TRBJ2-6
V gene: TRBV7-2
D gene: TRBD2
clone size: NA
CDR3 protein: CASSLVQRGGSGANVLTF
CDR3 DNA: TGTGCCAGCAGCTTAGTTCAGCGGGGGGGCTCTGGGGCCAACGTCCTGACTTTC

J gene: TRBJ1-5
V gene: TRBV2
D gene: NA
clone size: NA
CDR3 protein: CASSSTTVSQQPQHF
CDR3 DNA: TGTGCCAGCAGTAGTACGACAGTCTCACAGCAGCCCCAGCATTTT

J gene: TRBJ2-7
V gene: TRBV7-9
D gene: TRBD1
clone size: NA
CDR3 protein: CASSKPDRVDSEQYF
CDR3 DNA: TGTGCCAGCAGCAAGCCCGACAGGGTTGACAGCGAGCAGTACTTC

J gene: TRBJ2-7
V gene: TRBV7-9
D gene: NA
clone size: many
CDR3 protein: CASSLGTAAVGEQYF
CDR3 DNA: TGTGCCAGCAGCTTAGGGACGGCGGCGGTAGGGGAGCAGTACTTC

J gene: TRBJ2-3
V gene: TRBV6-1
D gene: NA
clone size: few
CDR3 protein: CASSAQTKLDTQYF
CDR3 DNA: TGTGCCAGCAGTGCCCAAACCAAGTTGGATACGCAGTATTTT

J gene: TRBJ1-2
V gene: TRBV20-1
D gene: TRBD1
clone size: few
CDR3 protein: CSTGTGYGYTF
CDR3 DNA: TGCAGTACAGGGACAGGCTATGGCTACACCTTC

J gene: TRBJ1-3
V gene: TRBV5-6
D gene: NA
clone size: once
CDR3 protein: CASSIRTGGPGNTIYF
CDR3 DNA: TGTGCCAGCAGCATAAGAACTGGAGGCCCTGGAAACACCATATATTTT

J gene: TRBJ1-4
V gene: TRBV19
D gene: NA
clone size: NA
CDR3 protein: CASRGPGVNEKLFF
CDR3 DNA: TGTGCCAGTAGGGGGCCCGGGGTCAATGAAAAACTGTTTTTT

J gene: TRBJ1-4
V gene: TRBV6-6
D gene: NA
clone size: NA
CDR3 protein: CASSRFQETNEKLFF
CDR3 DNA: TGTGCCAGCAGTCGCTTTCAGGAGACTAATGAAAAACTGTTTTTT

J gene: TRBJ1-2
V gene: TRBV25-1
D gene: TRBD1
clone size: NA
CDR3 protein: CASSGTQGANGYTF
CDR3 DNA: TGTGCCAGCAGTGGGACACAGGGGGCGAATGGCTACACCTTC

J gene: TRBJ1-1
V gene: TRBV27
D gene: NA
clone size: NA
CDR3 protein: CASSLAGTSWDTEAFF
CDR3 DNA: TGTGCCAGCAGTTTAGCGGGTACGTCGTGGGATACTGAAGCTTTCTTT

J gene: TRBJ2-1
V gene: TRBV9
D gene: NA
clone size: NA
CDR3 protein: CASSVVWGSYNEQFF
CDR3 DNA: TGTGCCAGCAGCGTAGTATGGGGCTCCTACAATGAGCAGTTCTTC

J gene: TRBJ2-3
V gene: TRBV9
D gene: NA
clone size: NA
CDR3 protein: CASSADMGLSTDTQYF
CDR3 DNA: TGTGCCAGCAGCGCCGACATGGGGCTGAGCACAGATACGCAGTATTTT